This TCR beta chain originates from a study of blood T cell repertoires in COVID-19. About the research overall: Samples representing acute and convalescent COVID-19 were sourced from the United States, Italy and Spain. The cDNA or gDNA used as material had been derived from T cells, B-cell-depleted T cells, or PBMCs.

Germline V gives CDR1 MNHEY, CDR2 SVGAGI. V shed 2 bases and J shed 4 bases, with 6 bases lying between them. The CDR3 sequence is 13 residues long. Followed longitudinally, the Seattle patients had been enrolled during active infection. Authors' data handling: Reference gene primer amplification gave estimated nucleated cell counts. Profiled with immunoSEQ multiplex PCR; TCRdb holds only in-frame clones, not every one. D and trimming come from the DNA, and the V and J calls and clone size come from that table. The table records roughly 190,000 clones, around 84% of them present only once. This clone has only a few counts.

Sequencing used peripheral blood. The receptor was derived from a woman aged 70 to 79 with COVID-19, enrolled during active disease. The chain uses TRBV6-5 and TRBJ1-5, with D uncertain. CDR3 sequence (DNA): TGTGCCAGCAGTTACGGAGGGAATCAGCCCCAGCATTTT. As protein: CASSYGGNQPQHF.